These T cell receptor beta chains were read from a single sample in a study of blood T cell repertoires in COVID-19. Assay used: immunoSEQ multiplex PCR; TCRdb lists only in-frame clones, some missing. The sample carries 220,000 or so clones, 80% recorded once. Material for sequencing was peripheral blood. The origin of the receptors is a woman in her 70s with acute or convalescent COVID-19. Both conserved end residues are part of each CDR3. The D gene is left open where the match is weak. Clone size, where shown, is once, few, many, or a class for clones that have expanded.

clone size,CDR3 length,D gene,V gene,J gene,CDR3 DNA,CDR3 protein
once,16,NA,TRBV23-1,TRBJ1-5,TGCGCCAGCAGTCCATTGCTCAGGGAGGGCAATCAGCCCCAGCATTTT,CASSPLLREGNQPQHF
NA,14,TRBD2,TRBV3-1/TRBV3-2,TRBJ2-1,TGTGCCAGCAGCCTTCCTAGCGGGAGCGGTGAGCAGTTCTTC,CASSLPSGSGEQFF
NA,15,TRBD2,TRBV5-1,TRBJ2-7,TGCGCCAGCAGCTGGCTAGCGGGAGCCTCCTACGAGCAGTACTTC,CASSWLAGASYEQYF
NA,14,TRBD1,TRBV3-1/TRBV3-2,TRBJ1-2,TGTGCCAGCAGCCCGGACAGGGCTAACTATGGCTACACCTTC,CASSPDRANYGYTF
NA,15,TRBD1,TRBV28,TRBJ1-5,TGTGCCAGCAGTTTTGCGGGACAGGGTCGTCAGCCCCAGCATTTT,CASSFAGQGRQPQHF
NA,14,NA,TRBV4-1,TRBJ2-5,TGCGCCAGCAGCCTTAGAGATAGTGGAGAGACCCAGTACTTC,CASSLRDSGETQYF
few,15,TRBD1,TRBV19,TRBJ1-3,TGTGCCAGTAGTATAAGCGGAATCCGACAGGGGACCATATATTTT,CASSISGIRQGTIYF
NA,14,NA,TRBV24-1,TRBJ2-3,TGTGCCACATCATCATGGGGGCCGACAGATACGCAGTATTTT,CATSSWGPTDTQYF
NA,14,TRBD1,TRBV28,TRBJ1-1,TGTGCCAGCAAGGCAGGGGGGCTGAGCACTGAAGCTTTCTTT,CASKAGGLSTEAFF
NA,15,TRBD1,TRBV28,TRBJ2-7,TGTGCCAGCAGTCCCCTCTGGGACAGAGACTACGAGCAGTACTTC,CASSPLWDRDYEQYF
NA,15,TRBD2,TRBV18,TRBJ2-3,TGTGCCAGCTCACCGACTAGCGGGATAACAGATACGCAGTATTTT,CASSPTSGITDTQYF
NA,16,NA,TRBV9,TRBJ2-3,TGTGCCAGCAGCGTAGGCGCGGTCGGGGGCACAGATACGCAGTATTTT,CASSVGAVGGTDTQYF
once,14,TRBD1,TRBV5-1,TRBJ1-1,TGCGCCAGCAGAACGACAGGGGATCTCACTGAAGCTTTCTTT,CASRTTGDLTEAFF
NA,12,TRBD1,TRBV6-5,TRBJ1-1,TGTGCCAGCAGCCACGGTGACAGGGTTGCTTTCTTT,CASSHGDRVAFF
NA,13,NA,TRBV7-2,TRBJ1-1,TGTGCCAGCAGCTTTAGCAGGGACACTGAAGCTTTCTTT,CASSFSRDTEAFF
NA,14,TRBD1,TRBV18,TRBJ2-7,TGTGCCAGCTCACAGACAGGGGAACTCTACGAGCAGTACTTC,CASSQTGELYEQYF
NA,17,TRBD2,TRBV2,TRBJ2-5,TGTGCCAGCAGTGAGTTGGGACTAGCGGGGGACCAAGAGACCCAGTACTTC,CASSELGLAGDQETQYF
NA,13,NA,TRBV7-9,TRBJ2-1,TGTGCCAGCAGTAGGGACACCTACAATGAGCAGTTCTTC,CASSRDTYNEQFF
NA,15,NA,TRBV11-2,TRBJ2-7,TGTGCCAGCAGCTCAAGCGGAGCTCAATCCTACGAGCAGTACTTC,CASSSSGAQSYEQYF
NA,13,NA,TRBV7-9,TRBJ1-2,TGTGCCAGCAGCTTAGAGGGGGGGTCTGGCTACACCTTC,CASSLEGGSGYTF
NA,16,TRBD2,TRBV7-7,TRBJ2-5,TGTGCTAGCAGCTCAACTCCGGGACTAGCGGGAGAGACCCAGTACTTC,CASSSTPGLAGETQYF
NA,15,NA,TRBV6-5,TRBJ1-1,TGTGCCAGCAGTTCCAATCCCTCAGGGAACACTGAAGCTTTCTTT,CASSSNPSGNTEAFF
NA,14,TRBD1,TRBV5-1,TRBJ1-1,TGCGCCAGCAGCTTGGTGGCAGGGGGCACTGAAGCTTTCTTT,CASSLVAGGTEAFF
NA,14,TRBD1,TRBV19,TRBJ1-4,TGTGCCAGTAGTACCAGACAGGGGGGGGAAAAACTGTTTTTT,CASSTRQGGEKLFF
NA,15,NA,TRBV15,TRBJ1-4,TGTGCCACCAGCAGAGACGGGGCAACTAATGAAAAACTGTTTTTT,CATSRDGATNEKLFF
NA,15,TRBD2,TRBV7-8,TRBJ2-1,TGTGCCAGCAGCGGGACTAGCGGGACCTACAATGAGCAGTTCTTC,CASSGTSGTYNEQFF
NA,14,TRBD1,TRBV10-3,TRBJ2-7,TGTGCCATCAGCCCCGGGACAGGGACCTACGAGCAGTACTTC,CAISPGTGTYEQYF
NA,14,TRBD2,TRBV7-3,TRBJ2-3,TGTGCCAGCAGCATAGCGGGAGTAACAGATACGCAGTATTTT,CASSIAGVTDTQYF
once,15,TRBD1,TRBV27,TRBJ2-7,TGTGCCAGCAGTTCCCTCCGGGACAGGTCCAACGAGCAGTACTTC,CASSSLRDRSNEQYF
NA,15,TRBD2,TRBV11-2,TRBJ2-3,TGTGCCAGCAGACTGTCTAGCGGAAGCACAGATACGCAGTATTTT,CASRLSSGSTDTQYF
NA,14,NA,TRBV15,TRBJ1-6,TGTGCCACCAGTCAACCATCGGGTAATTCACCCCTCCACTTT,CATSQPSGNSPLHF